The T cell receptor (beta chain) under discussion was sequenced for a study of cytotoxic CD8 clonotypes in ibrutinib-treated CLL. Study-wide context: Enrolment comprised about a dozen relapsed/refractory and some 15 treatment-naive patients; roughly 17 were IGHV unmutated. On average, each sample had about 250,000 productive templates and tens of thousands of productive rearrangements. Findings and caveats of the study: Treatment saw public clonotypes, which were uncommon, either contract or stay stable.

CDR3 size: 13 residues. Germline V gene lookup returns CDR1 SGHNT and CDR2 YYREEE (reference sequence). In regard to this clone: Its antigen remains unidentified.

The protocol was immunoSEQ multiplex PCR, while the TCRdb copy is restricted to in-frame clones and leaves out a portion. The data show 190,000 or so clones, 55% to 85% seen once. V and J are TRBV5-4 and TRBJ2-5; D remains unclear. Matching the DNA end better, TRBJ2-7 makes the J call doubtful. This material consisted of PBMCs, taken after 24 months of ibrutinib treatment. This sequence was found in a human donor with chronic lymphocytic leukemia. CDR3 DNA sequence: TGTGCCAGCAGCTTCTCCGGAATCCACGAGCAGTACTTC. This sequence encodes CASSFSGIHEQYF.